A selection of T cell receptor beta chains follows, all from one sample in a study of shared clonotypes between healthy human individuals. Sequenced by immunoSEQ multiplex PCR; TCRdb stores in-frame clones only, minus some. The sample contains approximately 1.9 million clones, just under 95% of which appear only once. Sample: naive CD8+ T cells from PBMCs. Receptor source: a man aged 18 to 30 in good health. Some clones in this sample may be carry-over from other donors' samples. Each CDR3 is given with its conserved first and last residue. Each record gives: J gene, clone size, V gene, D gene, CDR3 DNA, CDR3 protein. A D gene is named only where the DNA matches it firmly. Size is stated for part of the rows, as once, few or many counts, or as a class when the clone is expanded.

TRBJ2-2,-,TRBV29-1,TRBD1,TGCAGCGTTGTCAGGGGGCCCACCGGGGAGCTGTTTTTT,CSVVRGPTGELFF
TRBJ2-1,-,TRBV30,TRBD2,TGTGCCTGGAGTGTACAGGCACTAGCGGCCTACAATGAGCAGTTCTTC,CAWSVQALAAYNEQFF
TRBJ2-1,-,TRBV27,-,TGTGCCAGCAGTACGACGTCTATGGGGCTACCAGAGCAGTTCTTC,CASSTTSMGLPEQFF
TRBJ2-7,-,TRBV6-5,-,TGTGCCAGCAGGGTAAGGGGACACTACCACGAGCAGTACTTC,CASRVRGHYHEQYF
TRBJ2-1,-,TRBV7-6,-,TGTGCCAGCAGCTTAGATGGGCGCAGGGGGGTCAGCTCCTACAATGAGCAGTTCTTC,CASSLDGRRGVSSYNEQFF
TRBJ2-7,-,TRBV5-1,TRBD1,TGCGCCAGCAGCCTGGGACAGGGACTCGACGAGCAGTACTTC,CASSLGQGLDEQYF
TRBJ2-7,-,TRBV28,TRBD1,TGTGCCAGCAGTATCGGACAGGATTACGAGCAGTACTTC,CASSIGQDYEQYF
TRBJ2-7,-,TRBV27,TRBD1,TGTGCCAGCAGTTTACTCGGGACAGCCTACGAGCAGTACTTC,CASSLLGTAYEQYF
TRBJ2-5,-,TRBV4-1,-,TGCGCCAGCAGCCAAGCGAGAGGCTGGGAGACCCAGTACTTC,CASSQARGWETQYF
TRBJ2-2,-,TRBV13,-,TGTGCCAGCAGCTCGGGCGTGGGGGAGTACACCGGGGAGCTGTTTTTT,CASSSGVGEYTGELFF
TRBJ2-7,-,TRBV11-1,-,TGTGCCAGCAGCTTAGCGCGGAACAGCAGGGGAGCCTACGAGCAGTACTTC,CASSLARNSRGAYEQYF
TRBJ2-3,-,TRBV5-3,TRBD1,TGTGCCAGAAGCGCCGACAGGGACGCCACAGATACGCAGTATTTT,CARSADRDATDTQYF
TRBJ2-2,-,TRBV27,-,TGTGCCAGCAGTCCACAGGGTACCGGGGAGCTGTTTTTT,CASSPQGTGELFF
TRBJ1-1,-,TRBV6-1,-,TGTGCCAGCAGTGAAGGGGTATCTGAAGCTTTCTTT,CASSEGVSEAFF
TRBJ2-7,-,TRBV7-8,-,TGTGCCAGCAGCCCCCGGGCCAGCGCATCCTACGAGCAGTACTTC,CASSPRASASYEQYF
TRBJ1-2,-,TRBV29-1,TRBD1,TGCAGCGTTGACCCAGGGGGCACCTATGGCTACACCTTC,CSVDPGGTYGYTF
TRBJ1-2,few,TRBV14,-,TGTGCCAGCAGCCAAGACCCAGGGGACTTCTATGGCTACACCTTC,CASSQDPGDFYGYTF
TRBJ2-7,-,TRBV27,-,TGTGCCAGCAGTTTACGTCCTGGGGGGCAGCGGGACTCCGAGCAGTACTTC,CASSLRPGGQRDSEQYF
TRBJ2-1,-,TRBV7-9,TRBD2,TGTGCCAGCAGCCCGACTAGCGGCAATGAGCAGTTCTTC,CASSPTSGNEQFF
TRBJ1-1,few,TRBV9,TRBD1,TGTGCCAGCAGCGTAGCAGGCGACAGGGTTGCTGAAGCTTTCTTT,CASSVAGDRVAEAFF
TRBJ2-7,-,TRBV4-3,TRBD2,TGCGCCAGCAGCCAAGGAGGGTGGCGGGAGTCCGGTTACGAGCAGTACTTC,CASSQGGWRESGYEQYF
TRBJ2-3,-,TRBV4-1,TRBD2,TGCGCCAGCAGCCAAGATCAACTAGCGGGATATAGCACAGATACGCAGTATTTT,CASSQDQLAGYSTDTQYF
TRBJ1-2,-,TRBV6-5,-,TGTGCCAGCAGTTACACGATCGGACTCGACTATGGCTACACCTTC,CASSYTIGLDYGYTF
TRBJ1-1,-,TRBV5-1,-,TGCGCCAGCAGCTTGGGCCAGGATTTGGTTGTGGGTGAAGCTTTCTTT,CASSLGQDLVVGEAFF
TRBJ1-5,-,TRBV4-1,-,TGCGCCAGCAGCCAATTGGACGGCCTCTATCAGCCCCAGCATTTT,CASSQLDGLYQPQHF
TRBJ2-1,-,TRBV27,-,TGTGCCAGCAGCGGGAGTCCCGCCTACAATGAGCAGTTCTTC,CASSGSPAYNEQFF
TRBJ2-7,-,TRBV11-2,-,TGTGCCAGCAGCGGCCGGACGATTTCCTACGAGCAGTACTTC,CASSGRTISYEQYF
TRBJ2-1,once,TRBV27,-,TGTGCCAGCAGCCGCCCCTTGCGGGAATCCTACAATGAGCAGTTCTTC,CASSRPLRESYNEQFF
TRBJ2-5,-,TRBV10-2,TRBD2,TGCGCCAGCAGTGAGTCGAAGAGACTAGCGGGAGTGGGCGAGACCCAGTACTTC,CASSESKRLAGVGETQYF
TRBJ1-3,-,TRBV15,-,TGTGCCACCAGCAGAGACCTCGGGGGGGAAAACACCATATATTTT,CATSRDLGGENTIYF
TRBJ2-7,-,TRBV28,-,TGTGCCAGCAGTCCCTCCTTGTCGTGGCGAACCTACGAGCAGTACTTC,CASSPSLSWRTYEQYF
TRBJ2-3,-,TRBV9,TRBD2,TGTGCCAGCAGCGCGGGACTAGCGGTGTCCCGGGATACGCAGTATTTT,CASSAGLAVSRDTQYF
TRBJ2-7,-,TRBV18,-,TGTGCCAGCTCACCCTCAGGGTACTCCTACGAGCAGTACTTC,CASSPSGYSYEQYF
TRBJ2-6,-,TRBV9,TRBD1,TGTGCCAGCAGCGTAGAGGACAGGGGAAGCTCTGGGGCCAACGTCCTGACTTTC,CASSVEDRGSSGANVLTF
TRBJ1-3,-,TRBV15,-,TGTGCCACCAGCGACCCCCCCGGGTCTGGAAACACCATATATTTT,CATSDPPGSGNTIYF
TRBJ2-7,-,TRBV19,-,TGTGCCAGTAGTATAGAAGGGAGAACCTACGAGCAGTACTTC,CASSIEGRTYEQYF
TRBJ2-7,-,TRBV6-1,-,TGTGCCAGCAGTGAAGGACTTCCCCCAGAGTACGAGCAGTACTTC,CASSEGLPPEYEQYF